This TCR beta chain was sequenced during a study of blood T cell repertoires in COVID-19. Study in general: Sites in the United States, Italy and Spain provided acute and convalescent COVID-19 samples.

Using immunoSEQ multiplex PCR, the repertoire was profiled, and TCRdb retains in-frame clones only, with some absent. The data show 250,000 to 350,000 clones, about 89% seen once. There are 13 residues in the CDR3. Germline V CDR1 and CDR2: MDHEN, SYDVKM. Trimming left V 2 bases short and J 4 bases short, with 8 bases between. The sequence was obtained from a woman aged 55-69 years with acute or convalescent COVID-19. V usage is TRBV28 and J usage is TRBJ1-2; D unclear. The sample taken for sequencing was peripheral blood. Here the CDR3 reads CASSLKGGYGYTF. The DNA of the CDR3 is TGTGCCAGCAGTTTAAAGGGAGGCTATGGCTACACCTTC.